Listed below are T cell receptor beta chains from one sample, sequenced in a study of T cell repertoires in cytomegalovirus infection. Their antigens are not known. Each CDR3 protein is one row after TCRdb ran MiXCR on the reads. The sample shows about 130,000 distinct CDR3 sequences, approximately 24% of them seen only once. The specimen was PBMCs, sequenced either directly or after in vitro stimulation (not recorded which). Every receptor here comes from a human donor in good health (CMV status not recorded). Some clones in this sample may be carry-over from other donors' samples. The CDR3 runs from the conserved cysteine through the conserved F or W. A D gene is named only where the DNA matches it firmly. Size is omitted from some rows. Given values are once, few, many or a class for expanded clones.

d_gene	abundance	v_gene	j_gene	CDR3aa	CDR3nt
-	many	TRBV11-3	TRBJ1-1	CASSLDSYTEAFF	TGTGCCAGCAGCTTAGACAGCTACACTGAAGCTTTCTTT
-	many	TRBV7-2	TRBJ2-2	CASSPRAETGELFF	TGTGCCAGCAGCCCGCGTGCGGAAACCGGGGAGCTGTTTTTT
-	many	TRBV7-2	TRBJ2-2	CASGKLGGNTGELFF	TGTGCCAGCGGAAAACTGGGAGGGAACACCGGGGAGCTGTTTTTT
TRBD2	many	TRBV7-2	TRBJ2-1	CASSRLPLAGGVSSYNEQFF	TGTGCCAGCAGCAGACTCCCGCTAGCGGGAGGGGTAAGCTCCTACAATGAGCAGTTCTTC
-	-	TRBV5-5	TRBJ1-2	CASSPVEENYGYTF	TGTGCCAGCAGCCCGGTAGAGGAGAACTATGGCTACACCTTC
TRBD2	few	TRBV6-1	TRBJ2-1	CASSPLETSGSMAYNEQFF	TGTGCCAGCAGCCCCCTGGAGACTAGCGGGAGTATGGCCTACAATGAGCAGTTCTTC
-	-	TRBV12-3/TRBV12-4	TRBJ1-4	CASSPDSLYEKLFF	TGTGCCAGCAGTCCGGACAGTCTATATGAAAAACTGTTTTTT
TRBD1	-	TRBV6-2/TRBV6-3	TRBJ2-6	CASRAQGASGANVLTF	TGTGCCAGCAGAGCCCAGGGGGCATCTGGGGCCAACGTCCTGACTTTC
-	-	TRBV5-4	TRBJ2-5	CASTRRQGETQYF	TGTGCCAGCACCCGGCGGCAGGGAGAGACCCAGTACTTC
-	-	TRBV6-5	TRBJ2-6	CASSATGPGANVLTF	TGTGCCAGCAGCGCCACAGGCCCCGGGGCCAACGTCCTGACTTTC
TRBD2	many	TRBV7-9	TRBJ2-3	CASTETSGRDTQYF	TGTGCCAGCACGGAGACTAGCGGGAGAGATACGCAGTATTTT
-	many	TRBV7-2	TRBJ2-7	CASSLARMSIHEQYF	TGTGCCAGCAGCTTAGCGCGGATGTCTATCCACGAGCAGTACTTC
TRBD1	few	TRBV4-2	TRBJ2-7	CASSPRGQSSYEQYF	TGTGCCAGCAGCCCGAGGGGACAGTCCTCCTACGAGCAGTACTTC
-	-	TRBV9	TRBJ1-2	CASSVGGGDYGYTF	TGTGCCAGCAGCGTAGGCGGAGGGGACTATGGCTACACCTTC
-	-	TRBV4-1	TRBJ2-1	CASSQDPHSGTYNEQFF	TGCGCCAGCAGCCAAGATCCCCATAGTGGCACCTACAATGAGCAGTTCTTC
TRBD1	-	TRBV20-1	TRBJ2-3	CSALTGVTDTQYF	TGCAGTGCTCTGACAGGGGTCACAGATACGCAGTATTTT
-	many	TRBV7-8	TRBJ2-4	CASSLERREAKNIQYF	TGTGCCAGCAGCTTAGAGAGGAGGGAAGCCAAAAACATTCAGTACTTC
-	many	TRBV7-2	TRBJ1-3	CASSFRAPGNTIYF	TGTGCCAGCAGCTTTCGAGCCCCGGGTAACACCATATATTTT
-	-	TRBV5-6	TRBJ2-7	CASSLSEGYEQYF	TGTGCCAGCAGCTTGTCAGAGGGTTACGAGCAGTACTTC
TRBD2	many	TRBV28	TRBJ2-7	CASSFGLANSYEQYF	TGTGCCAGCAGTTTCGGACTAGCGAACTCCTACGAGCAGTACTTC
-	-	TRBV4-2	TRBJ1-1	CASSQVVGSATEAFF	TGTGCCAGCAGCCAAGTCGTGGGGTCGGCCACTGAAGCTTTCTTT
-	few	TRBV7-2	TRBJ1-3	CASSLAGRQFSGNTIYF	TGTGCCAGCAGCTTAGCAGGGAGACAGTTCTCTGGAAACACCATATATTTT
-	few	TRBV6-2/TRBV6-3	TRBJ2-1	CASSHSEKQFF	TGTGCCAGCAGTCACAGCGAGAAGCAGTTCTTC
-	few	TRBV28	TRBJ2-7	CASRGTPLREQYF	TGTGCCAGCAGGGGGACTCCCCTACGAGAGCAGTACTTC
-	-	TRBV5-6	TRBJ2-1	CASSLSVGLSYNEQFF	TGTGCCAGCAGCTTGTCTGTGGGGTTATCCTACAATGAGCAGTTCTTC
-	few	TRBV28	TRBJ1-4	CASSFGGGRAEKLFF	TGTGCCAGCAGTTTCGGGGGGGGGAGGGCTGAAAAACTGTTTTTT
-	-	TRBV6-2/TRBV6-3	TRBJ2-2	CASSYPGQRDTGELFF	TGTGCCAGCAGTTACCCCGGACAGAGAGACACCGGGGAGCTGTTTTTT
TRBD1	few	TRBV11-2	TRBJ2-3	CASSPLRQGGTDTQYF	TGTGCCAGCAGCCCATTGCGACAGGGAGGCACAGATACGCAGTATTTT
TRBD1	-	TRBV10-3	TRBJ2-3	CAVRQGALTDTQYF	TGTGCCGTGCGACAGGGTGCTCTCACAGATACGCAGTATTTT
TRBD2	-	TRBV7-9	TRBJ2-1	CASNLLARIGSSYNEQFF	TGTGCCAGCAACCTACTAGCGCGGATCGGTAGCTCCTACAATGAGCAGTTCTTC
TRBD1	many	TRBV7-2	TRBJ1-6	CASSKGQGAGSPLHF	TGTGCCAGCAGCAAAGGACAGGGGGCCGGTTCACCCCTCCACTTT
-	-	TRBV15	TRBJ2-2	CATSRGLLGTGELFF	TGTGCCACCAGCAGAGGGTTACTGGGCACCGGGGAGCTGTTTTTT
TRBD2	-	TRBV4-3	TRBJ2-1	CASSQDLAGGRNEQFF	TGCGCCAGCAGCCAAGACCTAGCGGGAGGTAGGAATGAGCAGTTCTTC
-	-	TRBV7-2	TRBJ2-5	CASSLAAGNIQETQYF	TGTGCCAGCAGCTTAGCCGCGGGTAATATCCAAGAGACCCAGTACTTC
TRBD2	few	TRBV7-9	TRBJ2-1	CASSLALAPEQFF	TGTGCCAGCAGCTTAGCACTAGCGCCCGAGCAGTTCTTC
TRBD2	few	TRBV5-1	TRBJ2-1	CASSWGGTSGGNEQFF	TGCGCCAGCAGCTGGGGGGGGACTAGCGGGGGAAATGAGCAGTTCTTC
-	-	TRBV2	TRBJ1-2	CASSVGEKGYTF	TGTGCCAGCAGTGTTGGGGAAAAGGGCTACACCTTC
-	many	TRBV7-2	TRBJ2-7	CASSLRRGYEQYF	TGTGCCAGCAGCTTAAGGCGGGGATACGAGCAGTACTTC
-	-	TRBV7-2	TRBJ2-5	CASSLSFRETQYF	TGTGCCAGCAGCTTATCCTTTCGGGAGACCCAGTACTTC
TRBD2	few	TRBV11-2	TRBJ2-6	CASSSFRTSGATGANVLTF	TGTGCCAGCAGCTCATTCCGGACTAGCGGAGCCACTGGGGCCAACGTCCTGACTTTC
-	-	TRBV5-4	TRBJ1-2	CASRTGYGYTF	TGTGCCAGCAGAACAGGCTATGGCTACACCTTC
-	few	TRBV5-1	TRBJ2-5	CASSLGQAIGETQYF	TGCGCCAGCAGCTTAGGGCAGGCCATTGGAGAGACCCAGTACTTC
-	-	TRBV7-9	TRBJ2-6	CASALYRVSGANVLTF	TGTGCCAGCGCATTATATAGGGTCTCTGGGGCCAACGTCCTGACTTTC
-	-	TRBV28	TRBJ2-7	CASNPGESYEQYF	TGTGCCAGCAACCCCGGCGAGTCCTACGAGCAGTACTTC
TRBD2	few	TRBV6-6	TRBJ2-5	CASSERLAGGVETQYF	TGTGCCAGCAGTGAGCGACTAGCGGGAGGAGTGGAGACCCAGTACTTC
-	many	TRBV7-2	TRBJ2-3	CASSLVAEYTDTQYF	TGTGCCAGCAGCTTAGTAGCGGAGTACACAGATACGCAGTATTTT
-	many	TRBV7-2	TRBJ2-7	CASSPYRGYEQYF	TGTGCCAGCAGCCCCTACAGAGGCTACGAGCAGTACTTC
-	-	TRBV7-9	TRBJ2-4	CASSPRARENIQYF	TGTGCCAGCAGCCCCCGGGCCCGGGAGAACATTCAGTACTTC
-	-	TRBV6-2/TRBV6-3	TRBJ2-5	CASSAGGTQYF	TGTGCCAGCAGCGCCGGAGGGACCCAGTACTTC
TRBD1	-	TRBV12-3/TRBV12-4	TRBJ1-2	CASGGTGRMGLYGYTF	TGTGCCAGCGGGGGGACAGGGAGAATGGGGTTATATGGCTACACCTTC
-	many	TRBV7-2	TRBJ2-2	CANGGRYTGELFF	TGTGCCAACGGAGGGCGGTACACCGGGGAGCTGTTTTTT
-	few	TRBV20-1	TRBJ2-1	CSARDRGALSRGEQFF	TGCAGTGCTAGAGATCGAGGGGCCCTCTCTCGGGGTGAGCAGTTCTTC
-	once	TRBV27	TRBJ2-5	CASSFTGKETQYF	TGTGCCAGCAGTTTCACAGGGAAGGAGACCCAGTACTTC
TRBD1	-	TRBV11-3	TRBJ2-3	CASSAGTGKDTQYF	TGTGCCAGCAGCGCCGGGACAGGGAAAGATACGCAGTATTTT
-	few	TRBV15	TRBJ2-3	CATSRDRLGGDTQYF	TGTGCCACCAGCAGAGATCGGTTAGGGGGAGATACGCAGTATTTT
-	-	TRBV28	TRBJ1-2	CASSLSALYGYTF	TGTGCCAGCAGTCTATCGGCCCTCTATGGCTACACCTTC
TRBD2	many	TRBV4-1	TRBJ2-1	CASSQDRGLAQFF	TGCGCCAGCAGCCAAGATCGAGGACTAGCGCAGTTCTTC
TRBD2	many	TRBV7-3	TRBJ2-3	CASSPQGRTRPGTDTQYF	TGTGCCAGCAGCCCCCAAGGACGGACTAGACCTGGGACAGATACGCAGTATTTT